What follows are 5 T cell receptor beta chains derived from one specimen sequenced in a study of a mutant IDH1 vaccine in newly diagnosed glioma listed by TCRdb under 2021. This sample's time point label indicates: week 23, last vaccination. Each vaccine dose, consisting of 300 ug of a 20-mer mutant IDH1 peptide in Montanide, was administered subcutaneously with topical imiquimod. Their antigen targets remain unknown. Library prep was done by the immunoSEQ multiplex PCR assay. TCRdb's version of the immuneACCESS table is confined to in-frame rearrangements and falls short of the full clone set. An unresolved V gene accounts for under half of the shortfall where checked; the remainder is of unknown origin. The sample yields tens of thousands of clones; around 83% were counted once. The ten largest clones take up 0.77% of the sample. The sample consisted of PBMCs, taken from a glioma patient whose treatment included an IDH1 peptide vaccine. The receptors shown here come from a woman between 50 and 59 years old with glioma.

The chain couples TRBV7-8 to TRBJ2-7, with D hard to call. The V gene lost 4 bases and the J gene lost 7 bases, with 14 bases spanning the gap. This CDR3 has 13 residues. Germline CDR1 reads SGHVS; CDR2 reads FQNEAQ. CDR3 coding DNA: TGTGCCAGCAGCTGGAGTTGGAATAGAGAGCAGTACTTC. Translation gives CASSWSWNREQYF.

This rearrangement joins TRBV27 to TRBJ2-1; weak D call: TRBD2 (6 bases). The germline gives CDR1 MNHEY, CDR2 SMNVEV (reference sequence). The V end was cut by 4 bases, the J end by 5 bases, with 15 bases between. The length of the CDR3 is 15 residues. The CDR3 protein is CASSSPLALNNEQFF. DNA of the CDR3: TGTGCCAGCAGTTCACCCCTAGCGCTCAACAATGAGCAGTTCTTC.

The rearrangement links TRBV6-6 to TRBJ1-2, with D possibly TRBD1 on 6 matching bases. Trimming left V 4 bases short and J 3 bases short, with 6 bases between. The CDR3 spans 12 residues. The germline gives CDR1 MNHNY, CDR2 SVGAGI (reference sequence). The CDR3 sequence is CASSWTDYGYTF. CDR3 nucleotide sequence: TGTGCCAGCAGTTGGACAGACTATGGCTACACCTTC.

This chain links TRBV28 with TRBJ1-2, with 9 bases lining up with TRBD1. CDR1 is MDHEN, CDR2 SYDVKM, per germline. V was pared by 6 bases and J by 0 bases, with 2 bases of the junction left unmatched. This CDR3 comprises 14 residues. The CDR3 sequence: CASRGQGPNYGYTF. The CDR3 DNA sequence: TGTGCCAGCAGGGGACAGGGCCCTAACTATGGCTACACCTTC.

The chain employs TRBV30 and TRBJ2-1, with a weak D call TRBD2 (6 bases). The CDR3 extends over 15 amino acids. The germline V gene has CDR1 GTSNPN and CDR2 SVGIG (reference sequence). Trimming cost V 4 bases and J 2 bases, with 15 bases left between them. The CDR3 sequence is CAWTTGLPTYNEQFF. The CDR3 region has the DNA TGTGCCTGGACCACGGGACTCCCCACCTACAATGAGCAGTTCTTC.